One sample yielded the 6 T cell receptor beta chains listed below, sequenced in a study of blood T cell repertoires in COVID-19. The method was immunoSEQ multiplex PCR; TCRdb's version includes in-frame clones alone and lacks a portion of them. The sample has about 140,000 clones; more than 60% are singletons. The source material was peripheral blood. The receptors come from a man aged 50-59 years with acute or convalescent COVID-19.

The rearrangement links TRBV11-3 to TRBJ2-2; D is perhaps TRBD1 (5 bases). V was clipped by 1 base and J by 5 bases, with 11 bases between them. The V gene's germline CDR1 is SGHNT and CDR2 YENEEA. The CDR3 runs 15 residues. The DNA of the CDR3 is TGTGCCAGCAGCTTAGTGCAGGGTGTTACCGGGGAGCTGTTTTTT. Translated: CASSLVQGVTGELFF. Full variable domain (rest looked up from reference TRBV11-3 and TRBJ2-2): EAGVVQSPRYKIIEKKQPVAFWCNPISGHNTLYWYLQNLGQGPELLIRYENEEAVDDSQLPKDRFSAERLKGVDSTLKIQPAELGDSAVYLCASSLVQGVTGELFFGEGSRLTVL.

The J gene is TRBJ2-1, the V gene TRBV11-3, with TRBD2 identical over 7 bases. The germline CDR1 and CDR2 sequences are SGHNT and YENEEA. CDR3 length equals 14 residues. Unmatched junction bases numbered 9, after V lost 5 bases and J lost 8 bases. This CDR3 is CASSPGLIGDEQFF. The CDR3 coding sequence is TGTGCCAGCAGCCCGGGACTAATAGGGGATGAGCAGTTCTTC.

The V call is TRBV7-9, the J call TRBJ1-1; a possible D gene is TRBD1 (5 bases). This CDR3 has 13 residues. Trimming cost V 5 bases and J 3 bases, with 10 bases left between them. Germline-derived CDR1 and CDR2 are SEHNR and FQNEAQ (reference sequence). The CDR3 DNA sequence: TGTGCCAGCAGCCCGCGCAGGGACACTGAAGCTTTCTTT. This encodes CASSPRRDTEAFF.

This chain connects TRBV29-1 to TRBJ1-2; 10 positions agree with TRBD1. V shed 4 bases and J 2 bases; nucleotides not matched to a gene: 10. Germline V CDR1 and CDR2: SQVTM, ANQGSEA. The length of the CDR3 is 16 residues. The DNA for the CDR3 is TGCAGCGTTGTCTTGGCGGACAGGGGGATCAACTATGGCTACACCTTC. It encodes CSVVLADRGINYGYTF.

This clone has a count of ten or more. V usage is TRBV10-1 and J usage is TRBJ1-1, with D perhaps matching TRBD1 (6 bases). V dropped 5 bases and J dropped 1 base, with 8 bases sitting between them. From germline, CDR1 is WNHNN and CDR2 SYGVQD (reference sequence). The CDR3 runs 13 residues. The CDR3 spells CASSQGPNTEAFF. Here the CDR3 DNA reads TGCGCCAGCAGTCAGGGGCCGAACACTGAAGCTTTCTTT.

The gene calls are TRBV7-6 and TRBJ1-2; maybe TRBD1 (5 bases). V was trimmed by 6 bases and J by 12 bases, leaving 23 bases between them. Germline V gene data show CDR1 as SGHVS and CDR2 as FNYEAQ. This CDR3 is built from 14 residues. The CDR3 nucleotides read TGTGCCAGCAGTCCAAACCAGGGTGATTCGATGCACACCTTC. Protein product: CASSPNQGDSMHTF.